This TCR beta chain was recorded in a study of T cells in Graves' hyperthyroidism and ophthalmopathy. General study findings and limits: The authors' 13 V-J model separated ophthalmopathy from stable hyperthyroidism.

This clonotype was found many times. Antigen unknown. The CDR3 has 14 residues. Per germline, CDR1 SGHRS and CDR2 YFSETQ. With 0 bases removed from V and 2 bases from J, the gap between germline ends came to 9 bases. Amplification yielded TCR beta CDR3 regions, with RNA transcripts as the source. When the TCR CDR3 underwent first-round RT-PCR, the HTBI primer set was used. MiXCR, applied by TCRdb to the multiplex PCR reads, yields one record per CDR3 protein. The sample shows some 560,000 distinct CDR3 sequences, around 15% of them seen only once. This sequence originates from a woman between 40 and 55 years old with Graves' hyperthyroidism. The source material was blood. V gene TRBV5-1 combines with J gene TRBJ2-7, with D tentatively TRBD1 (6 bases). CDR3 sequence (DNA): TGCGCCAGCAGCTTGGCCCAGGGGACCTACGAGCAGTACTTC. It encodes CASSLAQGTYEQYF.